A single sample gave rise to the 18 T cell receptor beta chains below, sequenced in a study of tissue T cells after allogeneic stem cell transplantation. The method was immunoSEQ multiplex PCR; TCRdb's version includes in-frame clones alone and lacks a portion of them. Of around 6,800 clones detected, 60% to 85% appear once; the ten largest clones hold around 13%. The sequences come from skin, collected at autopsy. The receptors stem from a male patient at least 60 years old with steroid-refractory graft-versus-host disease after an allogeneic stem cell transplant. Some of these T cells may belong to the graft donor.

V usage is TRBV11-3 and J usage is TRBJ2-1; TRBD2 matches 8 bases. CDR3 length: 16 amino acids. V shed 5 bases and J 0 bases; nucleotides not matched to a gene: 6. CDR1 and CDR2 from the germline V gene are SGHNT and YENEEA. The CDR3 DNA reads TGTGCCAGCAGCCCGGGGGGGGGAATCTCCTACAATGAGCAGTTCTTC. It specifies CASSPGGGISYNEQFF.

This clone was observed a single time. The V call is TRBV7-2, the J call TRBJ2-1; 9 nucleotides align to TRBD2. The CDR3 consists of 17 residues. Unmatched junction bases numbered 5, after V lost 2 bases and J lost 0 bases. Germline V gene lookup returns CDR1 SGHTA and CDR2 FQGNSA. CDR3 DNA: TGTGCCAGCAGCTTATCCAGCGGGGGGTTCTCCTACAATGAGCAGTTCTTC. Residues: CASSLSSGGFSYNEQFF.

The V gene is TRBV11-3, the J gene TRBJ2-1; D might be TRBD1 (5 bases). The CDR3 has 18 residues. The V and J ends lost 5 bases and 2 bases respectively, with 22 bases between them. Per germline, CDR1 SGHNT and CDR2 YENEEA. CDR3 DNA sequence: TGTGCCAGCAGCCCCAGGTCGATGACAGAAGGACCCTACAATGAGCAGTTCTTC. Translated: CASSPRSMTEGPYNEQFF.

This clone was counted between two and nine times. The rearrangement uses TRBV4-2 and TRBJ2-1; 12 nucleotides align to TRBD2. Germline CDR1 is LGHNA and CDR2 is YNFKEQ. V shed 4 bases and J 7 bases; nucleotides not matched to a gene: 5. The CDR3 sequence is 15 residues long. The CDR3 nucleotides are TGTGCCAGCAGCCCCCACCTAGCGGGAGGGAATGAGCAGTTCTTC. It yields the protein CASSPHLAGGNEQFF.

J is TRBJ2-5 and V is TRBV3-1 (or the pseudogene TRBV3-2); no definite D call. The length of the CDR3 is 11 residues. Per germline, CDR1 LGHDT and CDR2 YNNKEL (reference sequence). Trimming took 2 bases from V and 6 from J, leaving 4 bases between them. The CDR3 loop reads CASSQIKTQYF. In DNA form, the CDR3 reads TGTGCCAGCAGCCAAATTAAGACCCAGTACTTC.

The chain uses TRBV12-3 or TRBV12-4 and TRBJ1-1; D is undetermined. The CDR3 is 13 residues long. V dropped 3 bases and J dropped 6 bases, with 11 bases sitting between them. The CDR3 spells CASSLAGYPEAFF. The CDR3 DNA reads TGTGCCAGCAGTTTGGCGGGGTACCCTGAAGCTTTCTTT.

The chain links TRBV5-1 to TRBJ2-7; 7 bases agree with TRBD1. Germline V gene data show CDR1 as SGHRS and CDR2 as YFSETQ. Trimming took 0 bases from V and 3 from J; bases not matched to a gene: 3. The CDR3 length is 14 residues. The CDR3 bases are TGCGCCAGCAGCTTGGGACAGGGCTTCTACGAGCAGTACTTC. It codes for CASSLGQGFYEQYF.

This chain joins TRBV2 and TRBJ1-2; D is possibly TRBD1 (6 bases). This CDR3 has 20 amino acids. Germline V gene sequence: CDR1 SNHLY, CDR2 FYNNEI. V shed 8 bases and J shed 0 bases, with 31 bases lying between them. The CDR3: CASLSVGRGSFRGTNYGYTF. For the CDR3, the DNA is TGTGCCAGCTTATCGGTTGGCAGGGGAAGTTTTCGGGGTACTAACTATGGCTACACCTTC.

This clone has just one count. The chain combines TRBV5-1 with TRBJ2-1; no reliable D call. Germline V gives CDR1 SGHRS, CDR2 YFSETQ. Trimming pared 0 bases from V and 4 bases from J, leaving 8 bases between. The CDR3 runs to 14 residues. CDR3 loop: CASSLGDAYNEQFF. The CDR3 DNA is TGCGCCAGCAGCTTGGGTGACGCTTACAATGAGCAGTTCTTC.

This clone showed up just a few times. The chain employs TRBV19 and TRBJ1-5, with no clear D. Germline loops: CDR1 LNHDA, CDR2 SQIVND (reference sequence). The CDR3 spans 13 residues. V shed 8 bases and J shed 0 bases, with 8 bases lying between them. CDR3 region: CASRSVSNQPQHF. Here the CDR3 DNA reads TGTGCCAGTCGTTCCGTTAGCAATCAGCCCCAGCATTTT.

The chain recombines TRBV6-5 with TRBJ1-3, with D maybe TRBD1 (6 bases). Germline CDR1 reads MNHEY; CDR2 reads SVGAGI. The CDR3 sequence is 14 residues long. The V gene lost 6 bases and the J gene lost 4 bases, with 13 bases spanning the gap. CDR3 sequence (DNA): TGTGCCAGCAGGGACTCGGACAGAGGAAACACCATATATTTT. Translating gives CASRDSDRGNTIYF.

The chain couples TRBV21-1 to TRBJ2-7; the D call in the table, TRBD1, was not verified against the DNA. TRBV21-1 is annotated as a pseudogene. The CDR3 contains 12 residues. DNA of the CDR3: TGTGCCAGCAGCAAAGATCCCCAGGGGGTCAACTTC. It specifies CASSKDPQGVNF.

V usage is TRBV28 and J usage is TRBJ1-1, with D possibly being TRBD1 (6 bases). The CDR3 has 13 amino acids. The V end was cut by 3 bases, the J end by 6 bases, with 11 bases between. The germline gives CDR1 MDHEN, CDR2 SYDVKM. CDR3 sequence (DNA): TGTGCCAGCAGTTTCCTACAGGGTTCTGAAGCTTTCTTT. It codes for CASSFLQGSEAFF.

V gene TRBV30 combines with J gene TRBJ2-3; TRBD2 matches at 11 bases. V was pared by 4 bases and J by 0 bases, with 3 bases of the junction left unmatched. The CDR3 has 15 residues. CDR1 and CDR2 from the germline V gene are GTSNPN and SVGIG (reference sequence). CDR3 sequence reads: CAWNLAGGSTDTQYF. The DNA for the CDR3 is TGTGCCTGGAACTTAGCGGGGGGGAGCACAGATACGCAGTATTTT.

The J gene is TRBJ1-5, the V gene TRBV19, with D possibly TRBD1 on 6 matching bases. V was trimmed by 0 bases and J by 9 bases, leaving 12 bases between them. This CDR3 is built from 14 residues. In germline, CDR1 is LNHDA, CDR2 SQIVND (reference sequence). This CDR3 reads CASSIDRGLRPQHF. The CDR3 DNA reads TGTGCCAGTAGTATAGACAGGGGTCTGAGGCCCCAGCATTTT. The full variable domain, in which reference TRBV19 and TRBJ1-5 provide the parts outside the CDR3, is DGGITQSPKYLFRKEGQNVTLSCEQNLNHDAMYWYRQDPGQGLRLIYYSQIVNDFQKGDIAEGYSVSREKKESFPLTVTSAQKNPTAFYLCASSIDRGLRPQHFGDGTRLSIL.

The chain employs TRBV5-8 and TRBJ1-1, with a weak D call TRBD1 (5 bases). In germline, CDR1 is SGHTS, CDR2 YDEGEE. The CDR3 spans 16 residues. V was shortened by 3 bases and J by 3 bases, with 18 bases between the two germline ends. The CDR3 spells CASSWGVGGADTEAFF. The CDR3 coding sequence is TGTGCCAGCAGCTGGGGGGTGGGAGGGGCAGACACTGAAGCTTTCTTT.

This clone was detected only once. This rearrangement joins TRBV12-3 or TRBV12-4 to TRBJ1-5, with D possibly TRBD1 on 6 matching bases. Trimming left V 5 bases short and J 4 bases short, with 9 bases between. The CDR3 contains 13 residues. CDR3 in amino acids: CASSKTGNQPQHF. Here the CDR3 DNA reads TGTGCCAGCAGTAAAACAGGGAATCAGCCCCAGCATTTT.

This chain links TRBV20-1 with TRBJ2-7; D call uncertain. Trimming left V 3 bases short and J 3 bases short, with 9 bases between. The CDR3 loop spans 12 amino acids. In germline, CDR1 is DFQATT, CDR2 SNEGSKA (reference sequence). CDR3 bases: TGCAGTGCTAGTTCTCCAGTCTACGAGCAGTACTTC. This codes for CSASSPVYEQYF.